One sample yielded the 5 T cell receptor beta chains listed below, sequenced in a study of vaccination effects on CD4 cells after COVID-19. Their recognized antigens are unknown. The assay was immunoSEQ multiplex PCR, and TCRdb's table has in-frame clones only and misses some. The sample holds around 47,000 clones, around 80% seen once. Under the ViraFEST assay, PBMC were stimulated with viral peptide pools so that antigen-specific CD4+ T cells expanded. Sequencing was performed afterwards. Subsequent to a culture period of under 11 days, CD4+ T cells were isolated. By PCR, the person was confirmed to have had SARS-CoV-2 infection between March and December 2020. The sequences come from CD4+ T cells from PBMCs cultured with a peptide pool, collected before COVID-19 vaccination. The receptor source for this set is a human donor who had a prior SARS-CoV-2 infection.

The CDR3 nucleotides read TGCGCCAGCAGCCAAGATTCCGAGGCAGATACGCAGTATTTT. Protein sequence: CASSQDSEADTQYF. This rearrangement joins TRBV4-3 to TRBJ2-3, with D hard to call. Trimming took 0 bases from V and 4 from J, leaving 8 bases between them. Germline V gene data show CDR1 as LGHNA and CDR2 as YSLEER. The CDR3 has 14 residues.

This clone appeared a few times. The gene calls are TRBV5-6 and TRBJ2-2; D unresolved. The V and J ends lost 0 bases and 4 bases respectively, with 10 bases between them. CDR3 length: 15 amino acids. Germline V lookup: CDR1 SGHDT, CDR2 YYEEEE. This CDR3 is CASSLGGVGTGELFF. CDR3 DNA: TGTGCCAGCAGCTTGGGGGGTGTTGGCACCGGGGAGCTGTTTTTT.

The sample holds a few counts of this clone. The chain uses TRBV7-9 and TRBJ2-5; TRBD2 matches at 14 bases. The germline gives CDR1 SEHNR, CDR2 FQNEAQ (reference sequence). The CDR3 length is 18 residues. J was trimmed by 0 bases and V by 5 bases; bases with no gene match: 8. CDR3 amino acids: CASSPGTSGGLYQETQYF. CDR3 nucleotide sequence: TGTGCCAGCAGCCCCGGGACTAGCGGGGGCCTGTACCAAGAGACCCAGTACTTC.

The rearrangement links TRBV6-5 to TRBJ1-1; TRBD1 matches at 7 bases. V shed 6 bases, J shed 12 bases, and the junction held 13 bases outside the gene matches. The CDR3 is 13 residues long. Per the germline V gene, CDR1 is MNHEY and CDR2 is SVGAGI. CDR3 DNA sequence: TGTGCCAGCAGGTTCAGTGGGGGACAGAAAACTTTCTTT. Its protein product is CASRFSGGQKTFF.

This chain uses TRBV20-1 with TRBJ2-4; TRBD1 is a possible D gene (7 bases). The CDR3 extends over 14 amino acids. The V end was cut by 3 bases, the J end by 7 bases, with 16 bases between. Germline loops: CDR1 DFQATT, CDR2 SNEGSKA (reference sequence). The CDR3 here is CSASRTGGGNIQYF. The DNA for the CDR3 is TGCAGTGCTAGTCGGACAGGTGGGGGGAACATTCAGTACTTC.